Listed here are 14 T cell receptor beta chains from one sample, sequenced in a study of blood T cell repertoires in COVID-19. Libraries were prepared by immunoSEQ multiplex PCR; TCRdb keeps only in-frame clonotypes and omits some of them. Here the sample spans approximately 400,000 clones, more than 75% being singletons. Material for sequencing was PBMCs or T cells enriched from blood (not recorded which). Receptors were obtained from a woman aged 18-29 years who had recovered from COVID-19.

The V gene is TRBV4-2, the J gene TRBJ1-2; the D is unclear. The CDR3 contains 14 residues. V lost 2 bases and J lost 3, with 10 bases in between. Germline V lookup: CDR1 LGHNA, CDR2 YNFKEQ. This CDR3 is CASSQRGGDYGYTF. As DNA, the CDR3 is TGTGCCAGCAGCCAACGAGGCGGGGACTATGGCTACACCTTC.

The chain employs TRBV11-2 and TRBJ2-1, with 7 bases that match TRBD2. Germline assignment: CDR1 SGHAT and CDR2 FQNNGV. Trimming at V came to 1 base and at J to 7 bases, leaving 1 base not matched to a gene. The CDR3 sequence is 13 residues long. The CDR3 protein is CASSLGGGNEQFF. The CDR3 DNA reads TGTGCCAGCAGCTTAGGCGGGGGAAATGAGCAGTTCTTC.

The chain is built from TRBV10-3 and TRBJ1-1, with D possibly TRBD1 on 6 matching bases. Germline V gene lookup returns CDR1 ENHRY and CDR2 SYGVKD. The ends were cut back, 10 bases at V and 2 bases at J, with 17 bases in the middle. The CDR3 sequence is 14 residues long. CDR3: CASSWTDQNTEAFF. The DNA of the CDR3 is TGTGCCAGCTCGTGGACAGACCAAAACACTGAAGCTTTCTTT.

Comment on this clone: The same CDR3 also results from other DNA sequences found in this sample. CDR3 DNA sequence: TGTGCCAGCAGCCTTCGAGCCGGGGAGCTGTTTTTT. This sequence encodes CASSLRAGELFF. The rearrangement uses TRBV11-3 and TRBJ2-2, with D hard to call. Looked up from germline, CDR1 is SGHNT and CDR2 is YENEEA. The V and J ends lost 5 bases and 6 bases respectively, with 7 bases between them. This CDR3 is built from 12 residues.

CDR3 protein: CASSFAGTGAGTGELFF. CDR3 nucleotides: TGTGCCAGCAGCTTTGCCGGGACAGGGGCGGGTACCGGGGAGCTGTTTTTT. The chain employs TRBV12-1 and TRBJ2-2; TRBD1, the D gene given by the table, was not confirmed from the DNA. TRBV12-1 is a documented pseudogene. The CDR3 extends over 17 amino acids.

This sequence joins TRBV28 and TRBJ1-2, with 8 nucleotides matching TRBD1. The junction had 2 bases not matched to a gene; V was cut back by 8 bases and J by 6 bases. The CDR3 runs 11 residues. Germline V gives CDR1 MDHEN, CDR2 SYDVKM. The CDR3 is CASGRGHGYTF. As DNA, the CDR3 is TGTGCCAGCGGCAGGGGGCATGGCTACACCTTC.

The rearrangement uses TRBV6-2 or TRBV6-3 and TRBJ2-7, with D possibly matching TRBD2 (6 bases). CDR1 is MNHEY and CDR2 is SVGEGT in the germline V gene. The CDR3 runs 18 residues. The V end lost 5 bases, the J end lost 2 bases, and 25 bases lay between the germline ends. The CDR3 sequence is CASSTPQWGEGSPYEQYF. CDR3 DNA: TGTGCCAGCAGTACCCCTCAATGGGGGGAAGGATCGCCCTACGAGCAGTACTTC.

The table lists this clone with a count of one. The rearrangement uses TRBV13 and TRBJ1-5; the D is unclear. Trimming cost V 3 bases and J 5 bases, with 8 bases left between them. This CDR3 is 13 amino acids long. Germline assignment: CDR1 PRHDT and CDR2 FYEKMQ (reference sequence). The CDR3 DNA follows: TGTGCCAGCAGCTTCGAGAGGGATCAGCCCCAGCATTTT. Residues: CASSFERDQPQHF. The full variable domain, in which reference TRBV13 and TRBJ1-5 provide the parts outside the CDR3, is AAGVIQSPRHLIKEKRETATLKCYPIPRHDTVYWYQQGPGQDPQFLISFYEKMQSDKGSIPDRFSAQQFSDYHSELNMSSLELGDSALYFCASSFERDQPQHFGDGTRLSIL.

The rearrangement uses TRBV27 and TRBJ1-1; a weak D match, TRBD1 (5 bases). This CDR3 comprises 16 residues. Trimming shortened V by 3 bases and J by 6 bases, and 20 bases separated the two germline ends. Germline CDR1 and CDR2: MNHEY and SMNVEV (reference sequence). The CDR3 is CASSFKSAGLMAEAFF. In nucleotides, the CDR3 is TGTGCCAGCAGTTTTAAGTCGGCAGGGTTGATGGCTGAAGCTTTCTTT.

In this sample, this clone turned up once. The chain uses TRBV7-2 and TRBJ2-7; possible D gene TRBD1, 5 bases. The V end was cut by 5 bases, the J end by 2 bases, with 10 bases between. The CDR3 loop spans 13 amino acids. Germline-derived CDR1 and CDR2 are SGHTA and FQGNSA. This chain's CDR3 is CASSLRVPYEQYF. DNA for the CDR3: TGTGCCAGCAGCCTCAGGGTTCCCTACGAGCAGTACTTC.

The rearrangement joins TRBV28 to TRBJ1-4; no reliable D call. The CDR3 covers 15 residues. The V gene's germline CDR1 is MDHEN and CDR2 SYDVKM. The ends were cut back, 5 bases at V and 8 bases at J, with 18 bases in the middle. CDR3 nucleotides: TGTGCCAGCAGTGACCCCCCAGAACCGGGGGAAAAACTGTTTTTT. This encodes CASSDPPEPGEKLFF.

This rearrangement joins TRBV9 to TRBJ1-3; D is uncertain. V was clipped by 0 bases and J by 0 bases, with 10 bases between them. Germline V gene sequence: CDR1 SGDLS, CDR2 YYNGEE. The CDR3 covers 16 residues. CDR3 residues: CASSVEAGSSGNTIYF. For the CDR3, the DNA is TGTGCCAGCAGCGTAGAGGCAGGAAGCTCTGGAAACACCATATATTTT.

This clone was detected a few times. The chain uses TRBV6-1 and TRBJ1-2; 11 bases fit TRBD1. Germline V gene data show CDR1 as MNHNS and CDR2 as SASEGT. The CDR3 spans 18 residues. The J segment lost 4 bases and the V segment lost 0 bases, leaving 10 bases of the junction unmatched. CDR3 sequence reads: CASSEAFGPGQGGYGYTF. CDR3 sequence (DNA): TGTGCCAGCAGTGAAGCGTTCGGACCGGGACAGGGGGGCTATGGCTACACCTTC.

The V and J genes are TRBV30 and TRBJ2-3, with 13 bases lining up with TRBD2. V lost 7 bases to trimming and J lost 0 bases; unmatched junction nucleotides: 4. Looked up from germline, CDR1 is GTSNPN and CDR2 is SVGIG (reference sequence). CDR3 length equals 15 residues. CDR3 amino acids: CASGTSGDSTDTQYF. The CDR3 DNA reads TGTGCCTCGGGGACTAGCGGGGATAGCACAGATACGCAGTATTTT. Variable domain in full (rest from reference TRBV30 and TRBJ2-3): SQTIHQWPATLVQPVGSPLSLECTVEGTSNPNLYWYRQAAGRGLQLLFYSVGIGQISSEVPQNLSASRPQDRQFILSSKKLLLSDSGFYLCASGTSGDSTDTQYFGPGTRLTVL.